This paragraph reports one T cell receptor beta chain. The table lists this clone with a count of one. Its antigen is not yet known. No quality values exist for individual bases; no much larger clone is one base distant. V and J are truncated by 4 bases and 1 base respectively, leaving an intervening sequence of 11 bases. Via the germline V gene, CDR1 is SGHRS and CDR2 YFSETQ. The CDR3 measures 14 amino acids from cysteine to phenylalanine. The DNA shown is the 42-base CDR3, in frame from base 1. The record originates from a study of blood T cell repertoires in COVID-19 (TCRdb year 2020). Describing the broader study: The collaborator samples originated in the United States, Italy and Spain and spanned the acute and convalescent phases of COVID-19. The sample metadata nearly always contained a de-identified subject ID, COVID-19 status, age in years and sex. HLA class I and class II types, where available, came from metadata supplied by the sample provider rather than from assay-based typing. The material from the prospective study consisted of cDNA or gDNA derived from T cells, B-cell-depleted T cells, or PBMCs. Samples were obtained from the ongoing ImmuneRACE study (first 160 participants) and from about 1,300 subjects provided by 6 global collaborators. Deeply sampled blood TCRbeta repertoires from subjects exposed to, actively infected with, or recovered from COVID-19 were included in the dataset. The repertoires were made available in a free public database intended to serve as a resource for research on the immune response to SARS-CoV-2. Study-level results and caveats: Clinical and demographic metadata were provided uncurated, with the amount varying by source and participant.

Each collaborating institution followed its own protocols to collect whole blood in K2EDTA tubes. For TCRbeta analysis, collaborators shipped samples as frozen whole blood, isolated PBMCs, or DNA extracted from either of those sample types. TCRbeta CDR3 regions were amplified from genomic DNA using the immunoSEQ Assay, a bias-controlled multiplex PCR. The source study handled its data this way. The number of nucleated cells in each sample was estimated from the amplification of reference gene primers within the assay. To quantify the absolute abundance of each unique TCRbeta CDR3 rearrangement, sequence reads were collapsed and filtered. For each sample, productive Simpson clonality was calculated as the square root of Simpson's diversity index across productive rearrangements. Imported from immuneACCESS, the table was reduced by TCRdb to in-frame sequences with V and J called. These copies leave out some clones; in studies compared against another copy, an unresolved V gene accounts for under half, and the cause of the remainder is not known. D and trimming come from the DNA, and the V and J calls and clone size come from that table. The sample table holds approximately 62,000 clones, of which around four fifths were seen once. The ten largest make up about 15% of the sample.

The sample was peripheral blood. This clonotype was obtained from a man of 80 years or more with acute or convalescent COVID-19. The V and J genes are TRBV5-1 and TRBJ1-1, with the identity of the D gene unclear. The DNA sequence follows: TGCGCCAGCAGCGGGGAGGTGAGGAACACTGAAGCTTTCTTT. It is translated as CASSGEVRNTEAFF.